This T cell receptor beta chain was obtained from a study of neurological immune-mediated disorders. This CDR3 region has 16 residues. CDR1 is SGHRS and CDR2 is YFSETQ in the germline V gene. V was clipped by 0 bases and J by 2 bases; unmatched bases: 4. 5'RACE employing 10-nucleotide random UMIs yielded the cDNA. MiXCR, run by TCRdb on the 5' RACE reads, gives a single entry per CDR3 protein. The sample includes roughly 49,000 distinct CDR3 sequences, more than 9.5% of them seen just once. This clonotype was detected many times. Time point specified: longitudinal time-point 3. This sequence was found in a male donor with HTLV-1-associated myelopathy (HAM/TSP). The rearrangement joins TRBV5-1 to TRBJ2-5; TRBD2 matches 10 bases. The sample consisted of PBMCs. The CDR3 DNA sequence: TGCGCCAGCAGCTTGGTGGCTAGCGGGGGTCAAGAGACCCAGTACTTC. It specifies CASSLVASGGQETQYF.